The present T cell receptor beta chain was sequenced within a study of blood T cells in healthy people across ages (dated by TCRdb to the mid-2010s). About the study as a whole: In model experiments, template switching captured about one uniquely barcoded TCR beta cDNA molecule for every two T cells. Donors of different ages were randomly distributed across sequencing lanes to avoid experimental bias. To track age-related changes in TCR beta repertoire diversity, the study relied on deep sequencing normalized with unique cDNA molecular identifiers. Using the same blood draw, the study looked at two additional independent replicas of 1 million unique cDNA reads for two donors, one aged 18 to 30 and the other aged 80 or older. Donors were grouped into four age groups: young (average 16 years), middle-aged (about 38), aged (around 60) and long-lived (approximately 75). Study-wide findings and limitations: The percentage of naive T cells measured by flow cytometry correlated strongly with observed TCR beta diversity. Since profiling was done on bulk unsorted PBMCs, naive and antigen-experienced compartments could not be conclusively compared. Compared with the aged group, the long-lived group had more naive CD4+ T cells, fewer expanded clones and increased TCR diversity, suggesting age selection. As age increased, observed TCR beta diversity per million T cells dropped in a roughly linear way, and a significant reduction was already evident by age about 40. The CMV infection status of donors was not known, potentially confounding age-related changes in expanded clonotypes. Total diversity estimates from one million sequenced T cells were considered lower bounds and underestimates.

The germline V gene encodes CDR1 DFQATT and CDR2 SNEGSKA (reference sequence). Counted from cysteine to phenylalanine, this CDR3 has 13 amino acids. Only the CDR3 DNA is retained, 39 bases long and in frame from the first base. The library was obtained by 5' RACE. The run used an Illumina HiSeq 2500. A second roughly 7 to 12 cycle PCR used a sample-barcoded 5' primer and a J-beta primer mix. A template-switch 5' adaptor carrying 12 random nucleotides introduced a unique molecular identifier onto each TCR beta cDNA molecule. Each sample yielded at least 3 million CDR3-containing paired-end reads. First-strand cDNA synthesis was performed from all RNA using the Mint cDNA synthesis kit, with priming by a TRBC-specific oligonucleotide. After uracil-DNA glycosylase treatment, a first 18-cycle PCR used universal primers M1SS and BC2_uni_R on all cDNA. The original pipeline was this. For normalization, 1 million high-quality reads were randomly selected from each sample, with every read carrying a distinct molecular identifier. Instead of being binned into consensus sequences, reads with shared molecular identifiers were discarded. MiTCR, run with a Q25 quality threshold and the strictest error-elimination algorithm, handled CDR3 identification, clonotype clustering and error correction. A nonparametric unseen species model with Euler transformation was used to estimate a lower bound on total TCR beta diversity. TCRdb ran its own pipeline on the public reads, namely fastp trimming at Q25 and MiXCR clone calling, and kept in-frame beta chains. All rows with the same CDR3 protein become a single entry with the most common DNA and genes. TCRdb's processing, not the authors', yielded these V and J calls. The sample yields 1.5 million to 2 million distinct CDR3 sequences; almost 35% were counted once. The ten largest clones represent 11% of the sample.

Systemically healthy Caucasian individuals from Russia, 35 to 50 in total and aged 6 to 90 years, were included as donors. Ten milliliters of peripheral blood were drawn from each donor into EDTA-treated Vacutainer tubes. Ficoll-Paque density-gradient centrifugation was used to isolate PBMCs, with at least 6.5 million per sample. Total RNA, at least 5 micrograms per sample, was extracted from PBMCs with Trizol reagent. The percentages of naive CD45RAhigh/CD27high T cells were determined by flow cytometry on a PBMC aliquot from every donor. Note on this clonotype: Its recognized antigen is unknown. Per-base quality was not reported, and no clone a single base away is much larger than it.

The sequence came from a woman aged 30 to 39 in good health. The rearranged segments are TRBV20-1 and TRBJ2-7; the junction holds 8 bases that match TRBD2. Sequenced material: blood. The CDR3 protein is CGSQAGTSYEQYF. The bases are TGCGGTTCCCAAGCTGGGACTAGCTACGAGCAGTACTTC.